This T cell receptor (beta chain) derives from a study of vaccination and CD4 T cells after COVID-19. Study-wide context: Post-vaccine specimens were obtained a median roughly 70 days after dose two (range 14 to 241).

Each CDR3 protein gets one entry after TCRdb re-called the PCR reads with MiXCR. The profile shows some 22,000 distinct CDR3 sequences, approximately 51% of them singletons. V gave up 3 bases and J gave up 1 base, with 9 bases separating them. This CDR3 has 13 amino acids. The germline V gene has CDR1 DFQATT and CDR2 SNEGSKA (reference sequence). The sample here was CD4+ T cells from blood, taken before SARS-CoV-2 vaccination. The rearrangement joins TRBV20-1 to TRBJ1-1; TRBD1 might be the D (5 bases). The sequence was collected from a human donor who had recovered from COVID-19. The CDR3 DNA reads as TGCAGTGCTAGGATGACAGCGAACACTGAAGCTTTCTTT. Translation: CSARMTANTEAFF.